One TCR beta chain is described in this entry. Its antigen is undetermined. This entry is derived from a study of blood T cells in healthy people across ages. Study-wide points: More naive CD4+ cells and higher diversity were found in long-lived than in aged donors. Diversity of TCR beta per million T cells declined in a roughly linear way with age. A strong correlation was found between TCR beta diversity and the percentage of naive T cells.

Healthy Caucasian individuals from Russia aged about 6 to 95 were enrolled as donors. Through a sample-barcoded 5' primer and a J-beta primer mix, a second PCR was run for about 6 to 11 cycles. TCRdb analysed the 5' RACE reads with MiXCR anew, one entry per CDR3 protein. The sample has 1,500,000 or so distinct CDR3 sequences, roughly 60% seen once; the top ten hold under 8.5%. The sequencing sample was made of blood. The sequence came from a man aged 18 to 29 in good health.

CDR3: CASRHGLAALWETQYF. The CDR3, as DNA: TGTGCCAGCAGACACGGACTAGCGGCCCTGTGGGAGACCCAGTACTTC. V and J are TRBV6-2 or TRBV6-3 and TRBJ2-5; TRBD2 agrees at 10 bases. The CDR3 sequence is 16 residues long. Germline assignment: CDR1 MNHEY and CDR2 SVGEGT. J gave up 5 bases and V 6 bases, and 12 bases lay outside the gene matches.